These 15 T cell receptor beta chains were all obtained from the same sample, sequenced in a study of blood T cell repertoires in COVID-19. The table came from immunoSEQ multiplex PCR; TCRdb's copy has only in-frame clones and leaves some out. In the table there are 270,000 or so clones, about four fifths of which are singletons. The specimen sequenced was peripheral blood. Receptor source: a human donor with COVID-19, enrolled during active disease. The donor label of this sample is uncertain.

The genes are TRBV7-8 and TRBJ1-4; D is uncertain. Germline V gene lookup returns CDR1 SGHVS and CDR2 FQNEAQ. Trimming left V 1 base short and J 5 bases short, with 8 bases between. The CDR3 contains 14 residues. Here the CDR3 reads CASSLGRANEKLFF. The DNA for the CDR3 is TGTGCCAGCAGCTTAGGGCGGGCGAATGAAAAACTGTTTTTT.

The genes are TRBV5-6 and TRBJ2-2; TRBD2 matches 8 bases. CDR1 is SGHDT, CDR2 YYEEEE, per germline. This CDR3 has 16 residues. V lost 4 bases and J lost 1; bases outside the gene matches: 6. The CDR3 region is CASSLRLAWNTGELFF. In DNA, the CDR3 is TGTGCCAGCAGCCTACGACTAGCGTGGAACACCGGGGAGCTGTTTTTT.

The chain is built from TRBV30 and TRBJ2-1, with 7 nucleotides matching TRBD1. The CDR3 has 14 amino acids. Unmatched junction bases numbered 12, after V lost 5 bases and J lost 8 bases. Germline CDR1 GTSNPN, CDR2 SVGIG (reference sequence). CDR3 nucleotide sequence: TGTGCCTGGCGTATCGACCAGGGGGTTCATGAGCAGTTCTTC. Protein sequence: CAWRIDQGVHEQFF.

This chain uses TRBV29-1 with TRBJ2-5, with 7 bases lining up with TRBD2. Germline V gene sequence: CDR1 SQVTM, CDR2 ANQGSEA. Trimming removed 6 bases from V and 3 bases from J; junction bases left unmatched: 4. This CDR3 spans 12 amino acids. The CDR3 region has the DNA TGCAGCGTCCACGGACTAGAAGAGACCCAGTACTTC. Encoded protein: CSVHGLEETQYF.

This clone was picked up one time. This chain uses TRBV9 with TRBJ1-1; no clear D gene. Trimming pared 0 bases from V and 8 bases from J, leaving 11 bases between. The germline V gene has CDR1 SGDLS and CDR2 YYNGEE. This CDR3 contains 13 residues. Written as DNA, the CDR3 is TGTGCCAGCAGCGTAGATCCGACGGGGGAAGCTTTCTTT. This sequence encodes CASSVDPTGEAFF.

As for this clone: Other DNA sequences within the sample encode an identical CDR3. The CDR3 protein is CASSPGLAGDEQFF. The CDR3 bases are TGTGCCAGCTCCCCGGGACTAGCGGGGGATGAGCAGTTCTTC. This chain connects TRBV18 to TRBJ2-1; 14 positions match TRBD2. This CDR3 has 14 amino acids. V was clipped by 6 bases and J by 8 bases; unmatched bases: 3. Germline CDR1 reads KGHSH; CDR2 reads LQKENI.

The J gene is TRBJ1-5, the V gene TRBV19; 7 bases are shared with TRBD1. The CDR3 loop spans 12 amino acids. Trimming took 5 bases from V and 15 from J; bases not matched to a gene: 10. The germline gives CDR1 LNHDA, CDR2 SQIVND (reference sequence). CDR3 bases: TGTGCCAGTAGTCGAATACAGGGGTCAACGCATTTT. Its protein product is CASSRIQGSTHF.

This rearrangement joins TRBV6-5 to TRBJ1-5; D call uncertain. CDR1 and CDR2 from the germline V gene are MNHEY and SVGAGI. The CDR3 spans 11 residues. The germline V and J ends were trimmed by 9 bases and 6 bases, with 9 bases remaining between them. The CDR3 bases are TGTGCCAGTGCCGCGTTTCAGCCCCAGCATTTT. Its protein is CASAAFQPQHF.

This clone was recorded once. V usage is TRBV11-2 and J usage is TRBJ2-6; the D is unclear. Germline V gives CDR1 SGHAT, CDR2 FQNNGV. CDR3 length: 17 residues. With 5 bases removed from V and 0 bases from J, the gap between germline ends came to 14 bases. CDR3: CASSPTRSSSGANVLTF. The CDR3 region has the DNA TGTGCCAGCAGCCCCACTCGGTCGAGCTCTGGGGCCAACGTCCTGACTTTC.

The rearrangement links TRBV3-1 (or the pseudogene TRBV3-2) to TRBJ2-2; D is perhaps TRBD2 (7 bases). CDR3 length: 15 amino acids. V was clipped by 4 bases and J by 7 bases, with 16 bases between them. Germline loops: CDR1 LGHDT, CDR2 YNNKEL (reference sequence). Here the CDR3 DNA reads TGTGCCAGCAGCCCTCGGGCAGGGGAGGGCGGGGAGCTGTTTTTT. Translated, it gives CASSPRAGEGGELFF.

This chain joins TRBV19 and TRBJ2-7; TRBD1 matches 10 bases. The CDR3 consists of 14 residues. Germline V gene data show CDR1 as LNHDA and CDR2 as SQIVND (reference sequence). After removal of 8 bases from V and 4 bases from J, the junction contained 8 bases not matched to a gene. The CDR3 coding sequence is TGTGCCAGTGATTCCGGGACAGGGGTGTACGAGCAGTACTTC. This codes for CASDSGTGVYEQYF.

This clone was detected once. This chain uses TRBV29-1 with TRBJ1-1, with 9 bases aligning to TRBD1. Germline-derived CDR1 and CDR2 are SQVTM and ANQGSEA. The CDR3 contains 13 residues. Germline trimming cut 7 bases from V and 9 bases from J; bases unmatched to any gene: 12. The CDR3 DNA reads TGCAGCGCCGTCCCGGGACAGGGAGGGAAAGCTTTCTTT. Translated: CSAVPGQGGKAFF.

V and J are TRBV11-2 and TRBJ2-6; D might be TRBD1 (5 bases). Germline-derived CDR1 and CDR2 are SGHAT and FQNNGV. The CDR3 totals 16 residues. The V end was cut by 5 bases, the J end by 2 bases, with 13 bases between. CDR3 nucleotide sequence: TGTGCCAGCAGCCCCCACCAGGGTACTGGGGCCAACGTCCTGACTTTC. It translates to CASSPHQGTGANVLTF.

This clone was counted only a few times. The chain is built from TRBV6-2 or TRBV6-3 and TRBJ1-1; a weak D match, TRBD1 (5 bases). Germline V gives CDR1 MNHEY, CDR2 SVGEGT. Trimming pared 2 bases from V and 3 bases from J, leaving 10 bases between. The CDR3 contains 14 residues. CDR3 bases: TGTGCCAGCAGTTACCTTGCCAGGGACACTGAAGCTTTCTTT. Its protein product is CASSYLARDTEAFF.

This sequence joins TRBV19 and TRBJ2-3; 10 bases are shared with TRBD2. The V and J ends lost 5 bases and 5 bases, in that order; junction bases with no gene match: 10. Germline V gene data show CDR1 as LNHDA and CDR2 as SQIVND (reference sequence). The CDR3 sequence is 16 residues long. The CDR3 loop is CASSPEAGGPGDTQYF. In DNA form, the CDR3 reads TGTGCCAGTAGTCCCGAAGCGGGAGGGCCCGGAGATACGCAGTATTTT.